This TCR beta chain was sequenced for a study of lung T cells in sarcoidosis with Löfgren's syndrome. This clonotype was detected many times. The CDR3 is 15 amino acids. Between the trimmed V and J ends, which lost 0 bases and 0 bases, there was a span of 9 bases. The germline gives CDR1 SGHVS, CDR2 FNYEAQ. TCRdb reanalysed the reads using MiXCR and keeps one entry per CDR3 protein. The sample lists about 19,000 distinct CDR3 sequences; approximately 21% were seen once. Input material: CD4+ T cells from PBMCs. This chain connects TRBV7-6 to TRBJ2-7, with D perhaps TRBD2 (5 bases). This TCR derives from a human donor with sarcoidosis (Löfgren's syndrome or another form), or a control subject (not recorded which). CDR3: CASSLASGSSYEQYF. CDR3 coding DNA: TGTGCCAGCAGCTTAGCTTCGGGGAGCTCCTACGAGCAGTACTTC.